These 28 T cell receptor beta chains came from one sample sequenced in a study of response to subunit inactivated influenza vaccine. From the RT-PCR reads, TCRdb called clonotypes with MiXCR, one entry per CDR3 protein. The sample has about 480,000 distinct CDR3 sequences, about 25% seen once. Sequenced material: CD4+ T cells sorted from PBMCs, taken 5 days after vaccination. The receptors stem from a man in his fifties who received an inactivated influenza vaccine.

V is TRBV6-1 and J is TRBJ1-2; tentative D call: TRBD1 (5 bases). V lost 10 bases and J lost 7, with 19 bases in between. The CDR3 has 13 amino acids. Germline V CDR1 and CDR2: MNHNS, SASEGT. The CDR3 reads CATRVTIGGGYTF. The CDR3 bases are TGTGCCACCAGGGTCACCATCGGGGGTGGCTACACCTTC.

The CDR3 loop reads CASRAGTGSGELFF. The CDR3, as DNA: TGTGCCAGCAGGGCCGGGACAGGGTCCGGGGAGCTGTTTTTT. The rearrangement links TRBV11-3 to TRBJ2-2; 9 bases agree with TRBD1. V shed 6 bases and J 6 bases; nucleotides not matched to a gene: 5. The germline gives CDR1 SGHNT, CDR2 YENEEA. The CDR3 is 14 residues long.

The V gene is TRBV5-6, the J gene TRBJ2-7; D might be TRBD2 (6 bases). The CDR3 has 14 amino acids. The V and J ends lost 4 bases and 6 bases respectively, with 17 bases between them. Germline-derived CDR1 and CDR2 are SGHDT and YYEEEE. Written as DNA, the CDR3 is TGTGCCAGCAGCGGTACCAGACTAGGGTTCGAGCAGTACTTC. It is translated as CASSGTRLGFEQYF.

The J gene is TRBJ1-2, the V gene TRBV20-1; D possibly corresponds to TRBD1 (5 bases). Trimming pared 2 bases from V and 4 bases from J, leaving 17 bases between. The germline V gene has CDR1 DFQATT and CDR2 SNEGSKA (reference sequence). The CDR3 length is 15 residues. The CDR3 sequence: CSARLPLGGFYGYTF. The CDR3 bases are TGCAGTGCTAGACTACCCCTCGGGGGATTCTATGGCTACACCTTC.

CDR3 sequence reads: CASSLEAVSYEQYF. In DNA form, the CDR3 reads TGTGCCAGCAGCTTGGAAGCAGTTTCCTACGAGCAGTACTTC. The V and J genes are TRBV5-5 and TRBJ2-7, with D unresolved. Germline CDR1 reads SGHKS; CDR2 reads YYEKEE (reference sequence). V was cut by 0 bases and J by 1 base, with 8 bases left in between. The CDR3 extends over 14 amino acids.

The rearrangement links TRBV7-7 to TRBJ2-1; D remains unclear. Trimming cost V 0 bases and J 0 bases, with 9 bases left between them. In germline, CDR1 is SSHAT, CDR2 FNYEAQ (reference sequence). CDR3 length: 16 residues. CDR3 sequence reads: CASSLALGSSYNEQFF. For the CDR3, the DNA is TGTGCCAGCAGCTTAGCGCTGGGCAGCTCCTACAATGAGCAGTTCTTC. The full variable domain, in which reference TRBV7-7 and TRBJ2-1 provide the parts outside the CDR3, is GAGVSQSPRYKVTKRGQDVTLRCDPISSHATLYWYQQALGQGPEFLTYFNYEAQPDKSGLPSDRFSAERPEGSISTLTIQRTEQRDSAMYRCASSLALGSSYNEQFFGPGTRLTVL.

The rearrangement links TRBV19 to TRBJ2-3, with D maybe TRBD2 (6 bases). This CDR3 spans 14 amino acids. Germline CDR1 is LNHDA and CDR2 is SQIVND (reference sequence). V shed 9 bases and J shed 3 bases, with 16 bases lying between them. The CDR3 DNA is TGTGCCAGCGCGGGACGCCCACAGACAGATACGCAGTATTTT. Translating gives CASAGRPQTDTQYF.

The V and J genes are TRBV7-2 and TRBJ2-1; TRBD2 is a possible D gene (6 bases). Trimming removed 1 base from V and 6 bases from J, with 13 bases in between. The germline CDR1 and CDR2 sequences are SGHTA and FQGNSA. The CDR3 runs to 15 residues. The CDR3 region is CASSLVWQGGNEQFF. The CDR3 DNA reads TGTGCCAGCAGCTTAGTCTGGCAGGGAGGCAATGAGCAGTTCTTC.

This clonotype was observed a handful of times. This CDR3 reads CATFGGYTGELFF. CDR3 bases: TGTGCCACCTTCGGCGGATACACCGGGGAGCTGTTTTTT. The chain couples TRBV27 to TRBJ2-2; D unresolved. The CDR3 is 13 amino acids. V dropped 10 bases and J dropped 3 bases, with 12 bases sitting between them. CDR1 and CDR2 (germline): MNHEY, SMNVEV (reference sequence).

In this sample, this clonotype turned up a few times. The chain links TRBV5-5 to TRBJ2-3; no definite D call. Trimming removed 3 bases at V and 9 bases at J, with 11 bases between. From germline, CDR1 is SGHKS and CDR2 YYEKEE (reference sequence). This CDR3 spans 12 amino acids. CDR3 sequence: CASSWQLFTQYF. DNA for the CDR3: TGTGCCAGCAGCTGGCAGCTGTTCACGCAGTATTTT.

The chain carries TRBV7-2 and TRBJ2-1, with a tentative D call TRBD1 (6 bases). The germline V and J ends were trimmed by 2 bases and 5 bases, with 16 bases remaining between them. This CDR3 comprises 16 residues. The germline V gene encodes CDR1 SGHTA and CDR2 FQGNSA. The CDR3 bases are TGTGCCAGCAGCTTACCCTGGGGGCAGTCCGACAATGAGCAGTTCTTC. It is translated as CASSLPWGQSDNEQFF. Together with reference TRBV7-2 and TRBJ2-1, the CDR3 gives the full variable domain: GAGVSQSPSNKVTEKGKDVELRCDPISGHTALYWYRQSLGQGLEFLIYFQGNSAPDKSGLPSDRFSAERTGGSVSTLTIQRTQQEDSAVYLCASSLPWGQSDNEQFFGPGTRLTVL.

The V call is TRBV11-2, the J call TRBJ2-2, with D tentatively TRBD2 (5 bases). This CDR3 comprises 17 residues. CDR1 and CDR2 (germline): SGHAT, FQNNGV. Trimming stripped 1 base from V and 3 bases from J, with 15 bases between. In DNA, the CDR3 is TGTGCCAGCAGCTTAGTCGGGGTATCGGTCGACACCGGGGAGCTGTTTTTT. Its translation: CASSLVGVSVDTGELFF.

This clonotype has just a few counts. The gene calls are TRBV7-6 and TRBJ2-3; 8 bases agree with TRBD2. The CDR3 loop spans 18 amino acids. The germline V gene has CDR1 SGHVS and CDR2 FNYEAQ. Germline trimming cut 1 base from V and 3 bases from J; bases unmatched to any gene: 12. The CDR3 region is CASSLGTSFLRGTDTQYF. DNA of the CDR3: TGTGCCAGCAGCTTAGGGACTAGCTTTCTGAGGGGGACAGATACGCAGTATTTT. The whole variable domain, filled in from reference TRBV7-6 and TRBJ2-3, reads GAGVSQSPRYKVTKRGQDVALRCDPISGHVSLYWYRQALGQGPEFLTYFNYEAQQDKSGLPNDRFSAERPEGSISTLTIQRTEQRDSAMYRCASSLGTSFLRGTDTQYFGPGTRLTVL.

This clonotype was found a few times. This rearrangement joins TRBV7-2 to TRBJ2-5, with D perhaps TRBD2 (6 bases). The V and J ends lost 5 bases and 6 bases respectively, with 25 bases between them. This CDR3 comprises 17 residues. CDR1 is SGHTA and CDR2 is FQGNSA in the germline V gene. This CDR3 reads CASSIRAGTVEGKTQYF. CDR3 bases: TGTGCCAGCAGCATACGGGCGGGGACCGTTGAAGGGAAGACCCAGTACTTC.

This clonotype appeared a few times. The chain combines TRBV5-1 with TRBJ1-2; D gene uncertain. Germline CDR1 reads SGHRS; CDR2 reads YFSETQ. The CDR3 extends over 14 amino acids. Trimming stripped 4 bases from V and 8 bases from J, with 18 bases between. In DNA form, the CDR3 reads TGCGCCAGCAGCCCTCTGGACGGAACCGGGGGCTACACCTTC. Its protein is CASSPLDGTGGYTF.

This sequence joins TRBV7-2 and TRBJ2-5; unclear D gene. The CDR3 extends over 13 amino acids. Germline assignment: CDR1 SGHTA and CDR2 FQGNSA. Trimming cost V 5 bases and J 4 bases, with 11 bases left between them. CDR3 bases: TGTGCCAGCAGCCATGACCTGGGAGAGACCCAGTACTTC. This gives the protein CASSHDLGETQYF.

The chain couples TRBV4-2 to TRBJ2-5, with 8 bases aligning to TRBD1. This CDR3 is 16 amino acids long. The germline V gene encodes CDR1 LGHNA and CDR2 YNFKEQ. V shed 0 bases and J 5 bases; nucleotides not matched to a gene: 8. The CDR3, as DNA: TGTGCCAGCAGCCAAGAGTACAGGGGGGCTGGGGAGACCCAGTACTTC. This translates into CASSQEYRGAGETQYF.

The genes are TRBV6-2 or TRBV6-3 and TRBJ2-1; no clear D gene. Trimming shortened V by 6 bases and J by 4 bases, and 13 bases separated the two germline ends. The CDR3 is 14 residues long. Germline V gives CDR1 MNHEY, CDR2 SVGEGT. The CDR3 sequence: CASRPLDRYNEQFF. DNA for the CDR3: TGTGCCAGCAGGCCTTTGGACCGGTACAATGAGCAGTTCTTC.

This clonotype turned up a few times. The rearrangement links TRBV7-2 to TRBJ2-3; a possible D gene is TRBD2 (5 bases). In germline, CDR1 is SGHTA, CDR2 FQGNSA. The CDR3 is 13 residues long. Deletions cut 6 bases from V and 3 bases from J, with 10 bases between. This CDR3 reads CASRRVGTDTQYF. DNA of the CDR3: TGTGCCAGCAGGCGGGTGGGAACAGATACGCAGTATTTT.

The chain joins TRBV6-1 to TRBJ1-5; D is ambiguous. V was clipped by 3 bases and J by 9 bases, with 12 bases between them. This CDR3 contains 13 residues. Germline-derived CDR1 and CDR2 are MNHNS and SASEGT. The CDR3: CASSDLSRMPQHF. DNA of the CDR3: TGTGCCAGCAGTGATCTAAGTCGAATGCCCCAGCATTTT.

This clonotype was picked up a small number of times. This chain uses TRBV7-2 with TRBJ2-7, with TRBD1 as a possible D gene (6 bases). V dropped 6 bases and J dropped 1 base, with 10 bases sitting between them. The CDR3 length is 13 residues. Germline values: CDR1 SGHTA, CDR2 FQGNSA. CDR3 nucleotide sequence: TGTGCCAGCAGGGGGGCCCAGTCCTACGAGCAGTACTTC. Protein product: CASRGAQSYEQYF.

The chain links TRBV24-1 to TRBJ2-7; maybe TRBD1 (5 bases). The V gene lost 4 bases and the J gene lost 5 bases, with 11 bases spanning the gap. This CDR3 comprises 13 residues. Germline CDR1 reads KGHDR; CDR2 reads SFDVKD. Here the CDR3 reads CATSDTTVDEQYF. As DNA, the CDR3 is TGTGCCACCAGTGACACGACAGTAGACGAGCAGTACTTC.

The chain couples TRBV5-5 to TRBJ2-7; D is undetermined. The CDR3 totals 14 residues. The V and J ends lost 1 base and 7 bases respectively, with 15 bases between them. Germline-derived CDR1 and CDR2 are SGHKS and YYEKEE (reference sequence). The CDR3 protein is CASSLRATPGEQYF. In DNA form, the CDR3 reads TGTGCCAGCAGCTTGAGGGCGACTCCCGGGGAGCAGTACTTC.

For the CDR3, the DNA is TGCAGTGCTCCAGGACGGGCCTCCTACGAGCAGTACTTC. Residues: CSAPGRASYEQYF. The chain employs TRBV20-1 and TRBJ2-7, with D unresolved. This CDR3 is 13 amino acids long. V gave up 5 bases and J gave up 0 bases, with 11 bases separating them. Germline CDR1 DFQATT, CDR2 SNEGSKA (reference sequence).

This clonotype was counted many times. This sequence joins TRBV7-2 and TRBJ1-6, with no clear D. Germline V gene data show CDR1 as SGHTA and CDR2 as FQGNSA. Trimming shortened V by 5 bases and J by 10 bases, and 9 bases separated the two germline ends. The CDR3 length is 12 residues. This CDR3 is CASSHPPSPLHF. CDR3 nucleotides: TGTGCCAGCAGCCACCCCCCGTCACCCCTCCACTTT.

CDR3 nucleotides: TGCGCCAGCAGCTTGGGAGGGTGGTCGGCCAAAAACATTCAGTACTTC. It codes for CASSLGGWSAKNIQYF. The rearrangement joins TRBV5-1 to TRBJ2-4, with a tentative D call TRBD2 (5 bases). The CDR3 is 16 residues long. V lost 0 bases, J lost 1 base, and 11 bases lay in between. The germline V gene encodes CDR1 SGHRS and CDR2 YFSETQ.

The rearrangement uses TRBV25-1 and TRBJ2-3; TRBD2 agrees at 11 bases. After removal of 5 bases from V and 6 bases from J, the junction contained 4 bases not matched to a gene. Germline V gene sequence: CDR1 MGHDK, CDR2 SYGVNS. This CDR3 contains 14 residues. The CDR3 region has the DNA TGTGCCAGCAGTTCTAGCGGGAGGTTGGATACGCAGTATTTT. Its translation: CASSSSGRLDTQYF.

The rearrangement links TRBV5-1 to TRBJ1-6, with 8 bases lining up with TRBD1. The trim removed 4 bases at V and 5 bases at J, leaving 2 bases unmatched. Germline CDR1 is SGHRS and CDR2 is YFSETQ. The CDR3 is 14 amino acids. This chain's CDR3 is CASSQQGDNSPLHF. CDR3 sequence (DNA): TGCGCCAGCAGCCAACAGGGGGATAATTCACCCCTCCACTTT. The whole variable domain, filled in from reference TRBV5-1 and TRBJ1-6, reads KAGVTQTPRYLIKTRGQQVTLSCSPISGHRSVSWYQQTPGQGLQFLFEYFSETQRNKGNFPGRFSGRQFSNSRSEMNVSTLELGDSALYLCASSQQGDNSPLHFGNGTRLTVT.